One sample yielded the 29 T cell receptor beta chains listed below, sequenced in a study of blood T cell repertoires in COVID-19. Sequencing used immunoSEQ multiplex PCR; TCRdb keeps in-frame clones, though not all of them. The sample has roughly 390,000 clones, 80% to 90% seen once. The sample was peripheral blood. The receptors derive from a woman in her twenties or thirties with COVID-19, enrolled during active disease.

This CDR3 reads CASSPPPGTRDYEQYF. CDR3 sequence (DNA): TGTGCCAGCAGCCCGCCACCCGGGACTAGAGACTACGAGCAGTACTTC. V is TRBV2 and J is TRBJ2-7; the match to TRBD2 covers 8 bases. Losses at the gene ends were 6 bases for V and 3 bases for J; bases not matched to a gene: 13. The CDR3 has 16 amino acids. Looked up from germline, CDR1 is SNHLY and CDR2 is FYNNEI.

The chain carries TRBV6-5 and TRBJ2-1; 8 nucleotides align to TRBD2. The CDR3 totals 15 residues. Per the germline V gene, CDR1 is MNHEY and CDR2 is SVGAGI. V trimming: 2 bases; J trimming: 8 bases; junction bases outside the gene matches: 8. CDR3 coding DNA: TGTGCCAGCAGTTACGGGATAGCGGGATCATATGAGCAGTTCTTC. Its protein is CASSYGIAGSYEQFF.

The CDR3, as DNA: TGTGCCAGCAGTTTATACCAGGGTAATTCACCCCTCCACTTT. This codes for CASSLYQGNSPLHF. The chain recombines TRBV27 with TRBJ1-6; possibly TRBD1 for D (5 bases). CDR3 size: 14 residues. The V end lost 1 base, the J end lost 6 bases, and 7 bases lay between the germline ends. Germline V gene lookup returns CDR1 MNHEY and CDR2 SMNVEV (reference sequence).

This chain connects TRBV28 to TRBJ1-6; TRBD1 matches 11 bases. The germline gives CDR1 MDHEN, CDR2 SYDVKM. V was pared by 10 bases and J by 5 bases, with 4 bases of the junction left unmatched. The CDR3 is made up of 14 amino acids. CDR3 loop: CAIPGQGDNSPLHF. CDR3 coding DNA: TGTGCCATCCCGGGACAGGGGGATAATTCACCCCTCCACTTT.

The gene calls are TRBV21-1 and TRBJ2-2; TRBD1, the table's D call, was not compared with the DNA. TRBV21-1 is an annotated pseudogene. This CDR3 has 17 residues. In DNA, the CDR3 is TGTGCCAGCAGCCCGGCCAGGCTAAGGTTTTACACCGGGGAGCTGTTTTTT. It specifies CASSPARLRFYTGELFF.

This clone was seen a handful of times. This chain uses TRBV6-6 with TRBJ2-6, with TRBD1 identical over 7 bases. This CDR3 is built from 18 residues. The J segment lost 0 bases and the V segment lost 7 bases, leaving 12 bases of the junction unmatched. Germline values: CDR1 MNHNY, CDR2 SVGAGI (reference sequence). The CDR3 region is CASTRGQYGDSGANVLTF. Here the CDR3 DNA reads TGTGCCAGCACTCGGGGACAGTACGGGGACTCTGGGGCCAACGTCCTGACTTTC.

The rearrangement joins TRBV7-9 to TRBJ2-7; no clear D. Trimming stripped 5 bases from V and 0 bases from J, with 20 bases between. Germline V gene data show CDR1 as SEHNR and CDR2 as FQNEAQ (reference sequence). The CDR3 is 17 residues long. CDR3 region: CASSHGSATRRSYEQYF. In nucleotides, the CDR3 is TGTGCCAGCAGCCACGGGTCAGCAACCCGGCGCTCCTACGAGCAGTACTTC.

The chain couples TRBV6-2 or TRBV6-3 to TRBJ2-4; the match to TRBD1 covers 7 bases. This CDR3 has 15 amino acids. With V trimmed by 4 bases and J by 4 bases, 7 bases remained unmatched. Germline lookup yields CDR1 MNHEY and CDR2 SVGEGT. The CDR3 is CASSSRPGQKNIQYF. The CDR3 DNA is TGTGCCAGCAGTTCCCGGCCGGGACAGAAAAACATTCAGTACTTC.

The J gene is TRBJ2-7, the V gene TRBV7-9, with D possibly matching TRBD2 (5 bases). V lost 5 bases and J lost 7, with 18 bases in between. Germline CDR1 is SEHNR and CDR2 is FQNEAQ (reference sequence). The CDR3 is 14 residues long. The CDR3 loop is CASSAARRAGEQYF. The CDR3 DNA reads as TGTGCCAGCAGCGCGGCTAGGCGGGCGGGTGAGCAGTACTTC.

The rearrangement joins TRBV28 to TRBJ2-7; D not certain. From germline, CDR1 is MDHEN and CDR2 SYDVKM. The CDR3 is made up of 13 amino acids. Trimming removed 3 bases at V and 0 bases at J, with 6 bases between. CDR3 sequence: CASSFGSSYEQYF. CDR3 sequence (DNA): TGTGCCAGCAGTTTTGGTAGCTCCTACGAGCAGTACTTC.

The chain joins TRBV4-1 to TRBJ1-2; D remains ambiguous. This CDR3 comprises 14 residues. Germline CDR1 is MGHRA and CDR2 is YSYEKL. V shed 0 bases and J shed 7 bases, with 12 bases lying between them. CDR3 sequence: CASSQESTVSGYTF. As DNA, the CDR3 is TGCGCCAGCAGCCAAGAGAGTACGGTGTCTGGCTACACCTTC.

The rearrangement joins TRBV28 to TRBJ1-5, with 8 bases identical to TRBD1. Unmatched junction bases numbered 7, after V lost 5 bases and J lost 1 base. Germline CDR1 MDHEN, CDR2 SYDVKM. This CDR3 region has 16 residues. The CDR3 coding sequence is TGTGCCAGCAGTCCCAGGGGGCGGAGAAGCAATCAGCCCCAGCATTTT. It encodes CASSPRGRRSNQPQHF.

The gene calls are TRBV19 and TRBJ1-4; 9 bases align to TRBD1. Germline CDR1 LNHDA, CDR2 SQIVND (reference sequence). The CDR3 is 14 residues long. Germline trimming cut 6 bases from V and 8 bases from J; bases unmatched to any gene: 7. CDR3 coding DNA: TGTGCCAGTAGGGGGACAGGGATTGGCGAAAAACTGTTTTTT. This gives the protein CASRGTGIGEKLFF.

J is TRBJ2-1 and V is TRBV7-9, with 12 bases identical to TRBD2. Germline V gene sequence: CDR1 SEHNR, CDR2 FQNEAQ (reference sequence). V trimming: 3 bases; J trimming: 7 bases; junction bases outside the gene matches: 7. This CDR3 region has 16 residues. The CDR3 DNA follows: TGTGCCAGCAGCTTCCCGACTAGCGGGAGTGGTAATGAGCAGTTCTTC. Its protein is CASSFPTSGSGNEQFF.

The CDR3 nucleotides are TGTGCTAGTGGTTTGGGGGCGACTGGGGCCGGATCCACAGATACGCAGTATTTT. Translated: CASGLGATGAGSTDTQYF. V is TRBV12-5 and J is TRBJ2-3; D is perhaps TRBD1 (5 bases). The CDR3 spans 18 residues. The germline CDR1 and CDR2 sequences are LGHNT and FRNRAP. V dropped 1 base and J dropped 2 bases, with 19 bases sitting between them. Complete variable domain (other parts from reference TRBV12-5 and TRBJ2-3): DARVTQTPRHKVTEMGQEVTMRCQPILGHNTVFWYRQTMMQGLELLAYFRNRAPLDDSGMPKDRFSAEMPDATLATLKIQPSEPRDSAVYFCASGLGATGAGSTDTQYFGPGTRLTVL.

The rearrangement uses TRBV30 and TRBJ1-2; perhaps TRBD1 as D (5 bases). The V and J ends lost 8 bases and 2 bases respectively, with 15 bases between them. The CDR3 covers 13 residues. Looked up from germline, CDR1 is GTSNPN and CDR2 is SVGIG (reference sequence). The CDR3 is CAGAPDRNYGYTF. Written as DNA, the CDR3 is TGTGCCGGGGCCCCCGACAGAAACTATGGCTACACCTTC.

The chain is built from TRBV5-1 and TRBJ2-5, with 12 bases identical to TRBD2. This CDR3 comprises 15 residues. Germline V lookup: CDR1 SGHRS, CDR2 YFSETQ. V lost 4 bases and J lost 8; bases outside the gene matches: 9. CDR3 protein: CASSTVGLAGDTQYF. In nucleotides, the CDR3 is TGCGCCAGCAGCACGGTGGGACTAGCGGGCGATACCCAGTACTTC. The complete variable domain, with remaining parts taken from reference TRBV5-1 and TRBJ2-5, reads KAGVTQTPRYLIKTRGQQVTLSCSPISGHRSVSWYQQTPGQGLQFLFEYFSETQRNKGNFPGRFSGRQFSNSRSEMNVSTLELGDSALYLCASSTVGLAGDTQYFGPGTRLLVL.

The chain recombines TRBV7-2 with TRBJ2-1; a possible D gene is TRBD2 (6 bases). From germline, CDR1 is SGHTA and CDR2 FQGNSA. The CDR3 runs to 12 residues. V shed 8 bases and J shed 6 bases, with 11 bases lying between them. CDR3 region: CASRRESNEQFF. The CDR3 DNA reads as TGTGCCAGCCGACGGGAGTCCAATGAGCAGTTCTTC.

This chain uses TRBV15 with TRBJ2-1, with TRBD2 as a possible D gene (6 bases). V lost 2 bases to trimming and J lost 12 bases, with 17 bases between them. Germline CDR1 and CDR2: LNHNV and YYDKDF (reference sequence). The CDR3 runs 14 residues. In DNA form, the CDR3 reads TGTGCCACCAGCAGACGTCCCCAGCGGGCGTTGCAGTTCTTC. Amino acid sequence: CATSRRPQRALQFF. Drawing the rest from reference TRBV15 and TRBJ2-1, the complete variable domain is DAMVIQNPRYQVTQFGKPVTLSCSQTLNHNVMYWYQQKSSQAPKLLFHYYDKDFNNEADTPDNFQSRRPNTSFCFLDIRSPGLGDTAMYLCATSRRPQRALQFFGPGTRLTVL.

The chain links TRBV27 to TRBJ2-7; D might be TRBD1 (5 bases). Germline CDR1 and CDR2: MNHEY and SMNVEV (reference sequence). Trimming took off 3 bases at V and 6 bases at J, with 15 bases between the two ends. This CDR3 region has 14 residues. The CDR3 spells CASSFGQGLSEQYF. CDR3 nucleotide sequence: TGTGCCAGCAGTTTTGGCCAGGGCCTTAGCGAGCAGTACTTC.

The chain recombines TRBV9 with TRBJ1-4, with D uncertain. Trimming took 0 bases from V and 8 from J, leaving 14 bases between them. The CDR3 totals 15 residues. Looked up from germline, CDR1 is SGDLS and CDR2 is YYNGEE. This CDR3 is CASSVDSTPGEKLFF. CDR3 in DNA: TGTGCCAGCAGCGTAGATTCTACCCCCGGGGAAAAACTGTTTTTT.

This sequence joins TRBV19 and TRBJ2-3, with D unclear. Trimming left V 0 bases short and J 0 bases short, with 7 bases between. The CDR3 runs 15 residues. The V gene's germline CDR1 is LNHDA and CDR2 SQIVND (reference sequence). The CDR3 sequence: CASSIEATSTDTQYF. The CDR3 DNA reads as TGTGCCAGTAGTATAGAGGCAACCAGCACAGATACGCAGTATTTT.

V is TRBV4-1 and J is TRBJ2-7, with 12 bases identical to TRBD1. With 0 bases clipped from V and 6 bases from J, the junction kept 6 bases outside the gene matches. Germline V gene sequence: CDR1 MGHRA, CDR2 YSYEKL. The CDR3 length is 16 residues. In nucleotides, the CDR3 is TGCGCCAGCAGCCAAGATAAGGGACAGGGGGCCTTCGAGCAGTACTTC. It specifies CASSQDKGQGAFEQYF.

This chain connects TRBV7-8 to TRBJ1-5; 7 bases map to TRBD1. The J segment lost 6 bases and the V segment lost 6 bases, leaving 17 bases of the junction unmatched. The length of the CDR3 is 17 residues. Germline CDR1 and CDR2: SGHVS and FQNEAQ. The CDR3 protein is CASSHGSQGRLRQPQHF. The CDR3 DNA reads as TGTGCCAGCAGTCACGGATCACAGGGGCGGTTACGTCAGCCCCAGCATTTT.

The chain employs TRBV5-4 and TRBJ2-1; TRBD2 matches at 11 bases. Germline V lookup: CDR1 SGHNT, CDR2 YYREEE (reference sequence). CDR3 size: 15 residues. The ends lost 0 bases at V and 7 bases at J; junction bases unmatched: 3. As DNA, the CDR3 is TGTGCCAGCAGCTTGGTGTCTAGCGGGAGGAATGAGCAGTTCTTC. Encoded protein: CASSLVSSGRNEQFF.

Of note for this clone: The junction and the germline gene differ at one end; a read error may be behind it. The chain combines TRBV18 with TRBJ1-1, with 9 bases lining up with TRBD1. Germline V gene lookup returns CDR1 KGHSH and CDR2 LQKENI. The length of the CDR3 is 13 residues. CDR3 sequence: CASSPLDRGEGFF. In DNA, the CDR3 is TGTGCCAGCTCACCACTGGACAGGGGTGAAGGTTTCTTT.

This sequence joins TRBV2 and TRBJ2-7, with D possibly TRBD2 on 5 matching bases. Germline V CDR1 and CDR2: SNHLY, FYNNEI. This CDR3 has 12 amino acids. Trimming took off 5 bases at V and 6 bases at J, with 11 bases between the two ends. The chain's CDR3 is CASSRGRGEQYF. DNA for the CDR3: TGTGCCAGCAGTCGTGGACGGGGCGAGCAGTACTTC.

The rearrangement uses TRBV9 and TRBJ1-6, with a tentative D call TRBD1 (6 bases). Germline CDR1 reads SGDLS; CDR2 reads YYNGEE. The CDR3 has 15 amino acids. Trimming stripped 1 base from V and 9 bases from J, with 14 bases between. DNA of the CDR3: TGTGCCAGCAGCGTACAACCTCAAGGGGGTTCACCCCTCCACTTT. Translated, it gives CASSVQPQGGSPLHF.

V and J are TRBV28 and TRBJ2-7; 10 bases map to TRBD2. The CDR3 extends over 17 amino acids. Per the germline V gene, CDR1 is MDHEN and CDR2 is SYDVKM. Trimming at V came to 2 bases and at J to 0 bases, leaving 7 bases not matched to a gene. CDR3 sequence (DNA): TGTGCCAGCAGTTTAATAGTAGCGGGAGGTAGCTCCTACGAGCAGTACTTC. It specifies CASSLIVAGGSSYEQYF.